This TCR beta chain originates from a study of cytomegalovirus exposure and HLA in healthy donors. Notes on the study in general: When the data were analyzed later, several of the most significant clusters appeared to be linked to common viral pathogens.

Both 60 Vbeta primers and 13 Jbeta primers went into the PCR. Assay: immunoSEQ multiplex PCR; the TCRdb copy retains only in-frame clones and omits some. The repertoire consists of over 200,000 clones, with just under 85% occurring once and the leading ten covering about 0.58%. With respect to this clone: The antigen is undetermined.

The CDR3 length is 15 residues. Germline V gives CDR1 SEHNR, CDR2 FQNEAQ (reference sequence). Sequencing was performed on PBMCs. The chain couples TRBV7-9 to TRBJ2-5; 8 nucleotides align to TRBD2. The end of the DNA fits TRBJ2-7 better, so the J call may be wrong. This receptor was identified in a woman aged 40 to 50 in good health and CMV-seronegative. The CDR3 nucleotides are TGTGCCAGCAGTCACCCGGGGGTAGCGGGGTACGAGCAGTACTTC. This translates into CASSHPGVAGYEQYF.